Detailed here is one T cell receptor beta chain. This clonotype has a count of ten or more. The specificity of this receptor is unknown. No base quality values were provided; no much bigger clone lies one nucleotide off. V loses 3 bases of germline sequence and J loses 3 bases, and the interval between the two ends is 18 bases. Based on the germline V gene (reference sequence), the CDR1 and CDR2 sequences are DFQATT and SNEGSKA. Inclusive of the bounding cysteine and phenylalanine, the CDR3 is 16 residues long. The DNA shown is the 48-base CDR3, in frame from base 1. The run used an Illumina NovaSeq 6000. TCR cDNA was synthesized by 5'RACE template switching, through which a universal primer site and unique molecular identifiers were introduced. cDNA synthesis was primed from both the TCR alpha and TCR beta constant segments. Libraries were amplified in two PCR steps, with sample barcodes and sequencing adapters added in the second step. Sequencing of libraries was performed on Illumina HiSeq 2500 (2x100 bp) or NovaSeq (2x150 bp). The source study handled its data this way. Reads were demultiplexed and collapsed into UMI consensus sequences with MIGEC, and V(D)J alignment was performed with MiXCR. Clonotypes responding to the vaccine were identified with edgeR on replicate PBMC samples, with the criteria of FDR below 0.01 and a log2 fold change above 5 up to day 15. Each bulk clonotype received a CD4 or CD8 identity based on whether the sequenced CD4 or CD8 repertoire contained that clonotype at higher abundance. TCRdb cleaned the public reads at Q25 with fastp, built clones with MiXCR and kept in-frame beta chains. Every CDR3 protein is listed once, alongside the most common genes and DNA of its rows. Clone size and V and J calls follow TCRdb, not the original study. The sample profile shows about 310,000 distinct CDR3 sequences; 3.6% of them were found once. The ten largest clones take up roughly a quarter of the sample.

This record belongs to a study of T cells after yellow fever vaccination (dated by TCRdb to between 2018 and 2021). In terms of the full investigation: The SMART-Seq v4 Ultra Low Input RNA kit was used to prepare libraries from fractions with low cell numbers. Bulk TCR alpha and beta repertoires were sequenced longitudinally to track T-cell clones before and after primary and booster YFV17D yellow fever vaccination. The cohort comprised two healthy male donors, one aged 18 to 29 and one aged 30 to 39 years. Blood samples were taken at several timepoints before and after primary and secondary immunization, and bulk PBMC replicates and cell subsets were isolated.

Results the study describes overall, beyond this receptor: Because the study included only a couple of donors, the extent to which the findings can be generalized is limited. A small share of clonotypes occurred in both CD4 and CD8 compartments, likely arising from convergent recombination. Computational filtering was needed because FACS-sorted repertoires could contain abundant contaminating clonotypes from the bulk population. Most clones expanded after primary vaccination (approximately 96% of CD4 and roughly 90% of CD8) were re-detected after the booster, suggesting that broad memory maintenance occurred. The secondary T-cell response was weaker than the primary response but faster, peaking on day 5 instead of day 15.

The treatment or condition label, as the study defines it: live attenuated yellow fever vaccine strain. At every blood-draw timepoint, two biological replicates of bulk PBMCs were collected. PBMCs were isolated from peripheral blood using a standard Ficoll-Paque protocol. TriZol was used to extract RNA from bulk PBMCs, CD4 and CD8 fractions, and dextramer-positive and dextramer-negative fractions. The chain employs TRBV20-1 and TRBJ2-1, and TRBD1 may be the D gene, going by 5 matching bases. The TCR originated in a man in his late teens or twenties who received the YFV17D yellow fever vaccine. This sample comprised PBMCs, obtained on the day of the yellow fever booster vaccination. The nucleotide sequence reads TGCAGTGCTAGGATTTCGGAGCAGGGCGACTACAATGAGCAGTTCTTC. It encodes CSARISEQGDYNEQFF.